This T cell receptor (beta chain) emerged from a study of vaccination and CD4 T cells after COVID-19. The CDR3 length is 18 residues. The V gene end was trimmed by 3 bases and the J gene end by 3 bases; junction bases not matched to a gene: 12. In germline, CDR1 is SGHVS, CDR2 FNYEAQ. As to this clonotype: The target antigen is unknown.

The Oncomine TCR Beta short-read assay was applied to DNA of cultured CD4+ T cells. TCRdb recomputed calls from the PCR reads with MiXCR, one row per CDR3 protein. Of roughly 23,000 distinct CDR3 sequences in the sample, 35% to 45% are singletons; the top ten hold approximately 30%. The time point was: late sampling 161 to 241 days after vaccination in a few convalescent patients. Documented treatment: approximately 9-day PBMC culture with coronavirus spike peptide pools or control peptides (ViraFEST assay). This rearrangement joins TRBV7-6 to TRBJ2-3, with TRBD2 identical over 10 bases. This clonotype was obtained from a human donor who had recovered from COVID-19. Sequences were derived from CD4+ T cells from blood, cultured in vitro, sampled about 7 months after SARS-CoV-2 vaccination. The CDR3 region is CASSFRSPAGGGTDTQYF. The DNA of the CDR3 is TGTGCCAGCAGCTTCCGGTCGCCAGCGGGAGGGGGGACAGATACGCAGTATTTT.